The 18 T cell receptor beta chains in this list originate from one sample, sequenced in a study of T cells in Graves' hyperthyroidism and ophthalmopathy. Amplification of TCR beta CDR3 regions used RNA as the template. First-round RT-PCR with HTBI primers amplified the TCR CDR3 region. TCRdb independently ran MiXCR on the multiplex PCR reads; one entry per CDR3 protein. This table has 450,000 to 650,000 distinct CDR3 sequences, 20% appearing once. Sequencing was performed on blood. The receptor set was obtained from a man between 18 and 35 years old with Graves' hyperthyroidism.

This clonotype was recorded at least ten times. The chain has TRBV28 and TRBJ1-2, with 7 bases lining up with TRBD1. Germline CDR1 reads MDHEN; CDR2 reads SYDVKM. The CDR3 runs to 13 residues. The ends lost 6 bases at V and 6 bases at J; junction bases unmatched: 7. This chain's CDR3 is CASSPGQYDGYTF. The CDR3 nucleotides are TGTGCCAGCAGCCCGGGACAGTATGATGGCTACACCTTC.

This clonotype was detected many times. The chain carries TRBV12-3 or TRBV12-4 and TRBJ1-5, with D unresolved. Trimming shortened V by 1 base and J by 6 bases, and 10 bases separated the two germline ends. This CDR3 has 14 residues. The CDR3 coding sequence is TGTGCCAGCAGTTTAGTGGGGATGAGTCAGCCCCAGCATTTT. Its protein is CASSLVGMSQPQHF.

This clonotype was counted a single time. The V gene is TRBV27, the J gene TRBJ2-7; 9 nucleotides match TRBD1. The CDR3 totals 13 residues. Germline V gene lookup returns CDR1 MNHEY and CDR2 SMNVEV (reference sequence). V lost 8 bases to trimming and J lost 2 bases; unmatched junction nucleotides: 4. The CDR3 DNA follows: TGTGCCAGCGGTAGACAGGGGGCCTACGAGCAGTACTTC. Protein sequence: CASGRQGAYEQYF.

This clonotype came up many times. The genes are TRBV12-3 or TRBV12-4 and TRBJ1-3, with D uncertain. The CDR3 consists of 15 residues. V gave up 5 bases and J gave up 0 bases, with 11 bases separating them. This chain's CDR3 is CASSRWVSSGNTIYF. The CDR3 nucleotides are TGTGCCAGCAGTCGGTGGGTGAGCTCTGGAAACACCATATATTTT.

This clonotype was seen at least ten times. CDR3 region: CASSPTFLRAGRYYEQYF. The CDR3 coding sequence is TGTGCCAGCAGTCCGACTTTCCTTAGAGCGGGGCGATATTACGAGCAGTACTTC. The rearrangement uses TRBV28 and TRBJ2-7; 7 nucleotides line up with TRBD2. The germline V gene encodes CDR1 MDHEN and CDR2 SYDVKM. This CDR3 is 18 amino acids long. The V and J ends lost 5 bases and 4 bases, in that order; junction bases with no gene match: 20.

This clonotype was detected ten times or more. V and J are TRBV6-1 and TRBJ1-5; D call uncertain. The CDR3 consists of 15 residues. Germline assignment: CDR1 MNHNS and CDR2 SASEGT. V was clipped by 10 bases and J by 0 bases, with 16 bases between them. CDR3 region: CATQSSKNSNQPQHF. In DNA, the CDR3 is TGTGCCACCCAATCTTCTAAAAATAGCAATCAGCCCCAGCATTTT.

This clonotype was seen ten or more times. The rearrangement uses TRBV28 and TRBJ2-5; tentatively, D is TRBD2 (5 bases). Trimming removed 7 bases from V and 2 bases from J, with 11 bases in between. The CDR3 totals 13 residues. The germline V gene encodes CDR1 MDHEN and CDR2 SYDVKM. The CDR3, as DNA: TGTGCCAGCACTTACGGGGAGCAAGAGACCCAGTACTTC. Translation gives CASTYGEQETQYF. Based on the CDR3 plus reference TRBV28 and TRBJ2-5, the full variable domain is DVKVTQSSRYLVKRTGEKVFLECVQDMDHENMFWYRQDPGLGLRLIYFSYDVKMKEKGDIPEGYSVSREKKERFSLILESASTNQTSMYLCASTYGEQETQYFGPGTRLLVL.

J is TRBJ1-1 and V is TRBV28; D is unresolved. Germline CDR1 MDHEN, CDR2 SYDVKM. The CDR3 extends over 16 amino acids. V was pared by 1 base and J by 1 base, with 13 bases between. The CDR3 spells CASSLYPLVSNTEAFF. The CDR3 nucleotides read TGTGCCAGCAGTTTATATCCCCTCGTTTCGAACACTGAAGCTTTCTTT.

The chain employs TRBV30 and TRBJ1-1, with D possibly being TRBD1 (5 bases). Germline V gene lookup returns CDR1 GTSNPN and CDR2 SVGIG (reference sequence). This CDR3 is built from 14 residues. Trimming removed 2 bases from V and 0 bases from J, with 10 bases in between. CDR3 bases: TGTGCCTGGAGTCCCACGGGGGTGAACACTGAAGCTTTCTTT. Its protein is CAWSPTGVNTEAFF.

V and J are TRBV9 and TRBJ2-3; 8 bases are shared with TRBD2. The CDR3 runs to 15 residues. Unmatched junction bases numbered 8, after V lost 8 bases and J lost 0 bases. The germline CDR1 and CDR2 sequences are SGDLS and YYNGEE. The CDR3 coding sequence is TGTGCCAGTGGGGGCGGGGGGATTAGCACAGATACGCAGTATTTT. This sequence encodes CASGGGGISTDTQYF.

This clonotype has only one observation. The rearrangement joins TRBV7-2 to TRBJ2-5; D could derive from TRBD1 or TRBD2 (5 bases each). V shed 5 bases and J shed 7 bases, with 14 bases lying between them. Germline CDR1 is SGHTA and CDR2 is FQGNSA. The length of the CDR3 is 13 residues. CDR3 loop: CASSQGLLGTQYF. DNA of the CDR3: TGTGCCAGCAGCCAGGGCCTACTAGGGACCCAGTACTTC.

This chain links TRBV5-1 with TRBJ2-7; D is possibly TRBD1 or TRBD2 (5 bases each). Per germline, CDR1 SGHRS and CDR2 YFSETQ. CDR3 size: 15 residues. Trimming shortened V by 4 bases and J by 0 bases, and 14 bases separated the two germline ends. The CDR3 sequence is CASSDPGRDSYEQYF. The CDR3 DNA follows: TGCGCCAGCAGCGACCCGGGACGGGACTCCTACGAGCAGTACTTC.

This clonotype was picked up many times. The rearrangement links TRBV6-1 to TRBJ2-2; D possibly uses TRBD1 or TRBD2 (5 bases each). The germline gives CDR1 MNHNS, CDR2 SASEGT. The CDR3 covers 15 residues. Trimming stripped 8 bases from V and 5 bases from J, with 18 bases between. The CDR3 DNA sequence: TGTGCCAGCGCCCTCGGGGCTTGGGGAACCGGGGAGCTGTTTTTT. Its translation is CASALGAWGTGELFF.

This clonotype has just one count. A much larger clone lies a single base off, so this may be a read error. No conserved phenylalanine or tryptophan ends this CDR3, so it is likely a read error. The rearrangement joins TRBV12-3 or TRBV12-4 to TRBJ1-5; a possible D gene is TRBD1 (5 bases). CDR3 length equals 14 residues. V was cut by 0 bases and J by 5 bases, with 8 bases left in between. The CDR3 region has the DNA TGTGCCAGCAGTTTAGCATGGGGCCATCAGCCCCAGCATTTG. It codes for CASSLAWGHQPQHL.

About this clonotype itself: With a much larger clone just one base away, this may be a read error. The chain joins TRBV28 to TRBJ2-4, with D perhaps matching TRBD1 (5 bases). The CDR3 extends over 14 amino acids. V was clipped by 2 bases and J by 0 bases, with 5 bases between them. Germline V gene data show CDR1 as MDHEN and CDR2 as SYDVKM. For the CDR3, the DNA is TGTGCCAGCAGTTTAAGGGGAGCCAAAAACATTCAGTACTTC. It is translated as CASSLRGAKNIQYF.

The chain employs TRBV7-2 and TRBJ1-2, with D unclear. The CDR3 covers 13 residues. Trimming took 5 bases from V and 7 from J, leaving 14 bases between them. Germline CDR1 and CDR2: SGHTA and FQGNSA. In nucleotides, the CDR3 is TGTGCCAGCAGCCAGAGCGGGGTCGCTGGCTACACCTTC. Protein sequence: CASSQSGVAGYTF.

The chain links TRBV7-9 to TRBJ1-1; a possible D gene is TRBD1 (6 bases). Germline V gives CDR1 SEHNR, CDR2 FQNEAQ (reference sequence). Trimming left V 3 bases short and J 0 bases short, with 11 bases between. This CDR3 region has 15 residues. The CDR3 DNA sequence: TGTGCCAGCAGCTTCCCGGGACACCTGAACACTGAAGCTTTCTTT. Protein product: CASSFPGHLNTEAFF.

This chain links TRBV6-2 or TRBV6-3 with TRBJ2-7, with TRBD2 matching over 7 bases. This CDR3 spans 18 amino acids. Germline CDR1 MNHEY, CDR2 SVGEGT. Unmatched junction bases numbered 13, after V lost 2 bases and J lost 0 bases. The CDR3 here is CASSYLEGYSGYSYEQYF. The CDR3 region has the DNA TGTGCCAGCAGTTACCTGGAGGGGTATAGCGGGTACTCCTACGAGCAGTACTTC.